This T cell receptor (beta chain) was sequenced in a study of monozygotic twins with cystic fibrosis. General study findings and limits: V usage most resembled the co-twin in 13 of 16 pairs. Median Simpson clonality of about 0.01 suggested naive T cells predominated. Age, concordance and disease severity did not associate with shared CDR3 numbers. Nucleotide-identical clonotype sharing was significantly higher within monozygotic CF twin pairs than between unrelated CF individuals.

As for this clone: Its target is unknown.

Measured with immunoSEQ multiplex PCR; TCRdb has only the in-frame clones, and not every one. The sample has around 14,000 clones, approximately 85% seen once. The germline V and J ends were trimmed by 3 bases and 5 bases, with 13 bases remaining between them. This CDR3 is 14 amino acids long. The germline CDR1 and CDR2 sequences are KGHSH and LQKENI. This chain links TRBV18 with TRBJ1-2; the D gene is possibly TRBD1 (5 bases). The sequenced sample consisted of blood. The TCR sequence derives from a boy younger than 18 with cystic fibrosis. CDR3 sequence (DNA): TGTGCCAGCTCACCGGGGAGGGACGGATATGGCTACACCTTC. Translated: CASSPGRDGYGYTF.